The sequence of this TCR beta chain was determined in a study of Graves' ophthalmopathy and Graves' hyperthyroidism. Trimming cost V 0 bases and J 2 bases, with 4 bases left between them. The CDR3 sequence is 13 residues long. Germline CDR1 LNHNV, CDR2 YYDKDF (reference sequence). The authors amplified TCR beta CDR3 regions, and they did so from RNA transcripts for repertoire sequencing. The authors performed first-round RT-PCR with HTBI primers and then a second-round multiplex PCR. TCRdb analysed the multiplex PCR reads with MiXCR anew, one entry per CDR3 protein. The table lists around 670,000 distinct CDR3 sequences, around 40% of them singletons.

The receptor's source is an adult man with Graves' ophthalmopathy. The chain carries TRBV15 and TRBJ1-2; D remains unclear. The sequenced material came from peripheral blood. The CDR3 reads CATSRDTNYGYTF. CDR3 DNA sequence: TGTGCCACCAGCAGAGACACGAACTATGGCTACACCTTC.